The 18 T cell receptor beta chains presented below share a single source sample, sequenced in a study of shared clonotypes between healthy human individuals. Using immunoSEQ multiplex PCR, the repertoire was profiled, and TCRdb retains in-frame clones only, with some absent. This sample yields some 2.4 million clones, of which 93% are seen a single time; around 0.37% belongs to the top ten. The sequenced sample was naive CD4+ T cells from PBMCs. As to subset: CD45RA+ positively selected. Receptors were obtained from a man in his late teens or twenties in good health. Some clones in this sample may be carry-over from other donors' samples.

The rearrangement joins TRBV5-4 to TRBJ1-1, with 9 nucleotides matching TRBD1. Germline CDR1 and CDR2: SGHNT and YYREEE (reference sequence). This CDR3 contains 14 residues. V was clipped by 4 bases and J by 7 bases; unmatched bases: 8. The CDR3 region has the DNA TGTGCCAGCAGCGCACAACAGGGGGCCTTTGAAGCTTTCTTT. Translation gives CASSAQQGAFEAFF. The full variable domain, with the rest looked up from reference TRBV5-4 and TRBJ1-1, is ETGVTQSPTHLIKTRGQQVTLRCSSQSGHNTVSWYQQALGQGPQFIFQYYREEENGRGNFPPRFSGLQFPNYSSELNVNALELDDSALYLCASSAQQGAFEAFFGQGTRLTVV.

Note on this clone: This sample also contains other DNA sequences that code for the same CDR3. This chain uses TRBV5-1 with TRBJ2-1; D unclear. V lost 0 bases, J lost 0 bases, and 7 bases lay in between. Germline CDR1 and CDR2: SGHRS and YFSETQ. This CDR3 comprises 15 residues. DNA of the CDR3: TGCGCCAGCAGCTTGGGCTATACCTCCTACAATGAGCAGTTCTTC. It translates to CASSLGYTSYNEQFF.

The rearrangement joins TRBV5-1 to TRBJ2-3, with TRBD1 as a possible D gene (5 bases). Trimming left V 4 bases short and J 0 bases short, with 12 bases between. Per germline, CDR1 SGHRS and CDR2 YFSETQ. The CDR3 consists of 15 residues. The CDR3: CASSPGASSTDTQYF. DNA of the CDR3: TGCGCCAGCAGCCCTGGGGCCAGTAGCACAGATACGCAGTATTTT.

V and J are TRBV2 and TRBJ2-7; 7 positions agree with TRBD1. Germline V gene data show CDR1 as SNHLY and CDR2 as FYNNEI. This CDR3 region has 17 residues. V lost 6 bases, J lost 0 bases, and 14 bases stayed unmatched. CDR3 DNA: TGTGCCAGCAGGGTGGACCGAACAGGGGTTAGCTCCTACGAGCAGTACTTC. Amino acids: CASRVDRTGVSSYEQYF.

CDR3 bases: TGCGCCAGCAGCGTATCCGGGACAGGGCCCGGGGAGCTGTTTTTT. Translated: CASSVSGTGPGELFF. V gene TRBV5-1 combines with J gene TRBJ2-2; 9 positions agree with TRBD1. CDR1 is SGHRS, CDR2 YFSETQ, per germline. This CDR3 contains 15 residues. V trimming: 4 bases; J trimming: 6 bases; junction bases outside the gene matches: 7.

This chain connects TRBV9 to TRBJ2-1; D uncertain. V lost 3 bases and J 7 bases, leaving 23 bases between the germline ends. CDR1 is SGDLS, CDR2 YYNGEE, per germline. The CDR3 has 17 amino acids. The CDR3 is CASSARPGLRTSNEQFF. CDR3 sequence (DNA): TGTGCCAGCAGCGCGAGACCGGGCCTCCGAACGAGTAATGAGCAGTTCTTC.

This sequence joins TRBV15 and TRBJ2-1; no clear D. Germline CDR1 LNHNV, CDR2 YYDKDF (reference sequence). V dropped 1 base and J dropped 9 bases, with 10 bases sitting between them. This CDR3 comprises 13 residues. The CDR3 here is CATSRVPWSEQFF. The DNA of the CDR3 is TGTGCCACCAGCAGAGTCCCGTGGAGTGAGCAGTTCTTC.

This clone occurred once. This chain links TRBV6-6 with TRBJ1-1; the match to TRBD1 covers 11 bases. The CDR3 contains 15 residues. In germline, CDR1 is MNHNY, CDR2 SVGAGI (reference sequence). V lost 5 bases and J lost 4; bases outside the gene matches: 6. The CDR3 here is CASSTPGTGGTEAFF. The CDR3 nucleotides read TGTGCCAGCAGTACCCCCGGGACAGGGGGCACTGAAGCTTTCTTT.

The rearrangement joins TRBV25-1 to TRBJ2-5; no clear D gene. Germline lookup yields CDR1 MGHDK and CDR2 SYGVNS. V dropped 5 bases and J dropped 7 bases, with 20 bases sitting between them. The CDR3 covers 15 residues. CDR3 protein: CASSLESTAVVTQYF. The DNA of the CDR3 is TGTGCCAGCAGTCTAGAGTCGACCGCCGTCGTGACCCAGTACTTC.

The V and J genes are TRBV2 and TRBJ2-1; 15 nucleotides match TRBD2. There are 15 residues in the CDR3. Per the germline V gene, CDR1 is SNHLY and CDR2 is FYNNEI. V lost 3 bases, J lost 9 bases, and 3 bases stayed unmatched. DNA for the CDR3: TGTGCCAGCAGTGAGGGACTAGCGGGAGGTTCTGAGCAGTTCTTC. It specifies CASSEGLAGGSEQFF.

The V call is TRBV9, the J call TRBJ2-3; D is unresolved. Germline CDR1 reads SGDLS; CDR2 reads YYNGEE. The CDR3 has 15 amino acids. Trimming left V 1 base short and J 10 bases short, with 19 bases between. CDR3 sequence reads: CASSVPPLPPAPQYF. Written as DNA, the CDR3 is TGTGCCAGCAGCGTACCCCCTCTACCGCCCGCTCCGCAGTATTTT.

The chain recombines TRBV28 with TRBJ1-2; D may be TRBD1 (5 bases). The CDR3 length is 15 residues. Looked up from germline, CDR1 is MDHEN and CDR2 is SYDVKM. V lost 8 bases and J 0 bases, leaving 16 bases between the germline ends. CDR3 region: CASSGTGDSNYGYTF. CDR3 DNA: TGTGCCAGCTCCGGGACGGGGGACTCTAACTATGGCTACACCTTC.

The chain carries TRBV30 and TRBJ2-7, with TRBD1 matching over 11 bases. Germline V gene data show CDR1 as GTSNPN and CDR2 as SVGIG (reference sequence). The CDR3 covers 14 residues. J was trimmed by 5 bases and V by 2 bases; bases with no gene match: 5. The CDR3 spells CAWSSGQGADEQYF. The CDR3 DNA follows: TGTGCCTGGAGTAGCGGACAGGGGGCCGACGAGCAGTACTTC.

This CDR3 is CSVAYSVSSYEQYF. Written as DNA, the CDR3 is TGCAGCGTTGCTTATAGCGTATCGTCCTACGAGCAGTACTTC. This chain joins TRBV29-1 and TRBJ2-7, with a weak D call TRBD2 (5 bases). The CDR3 is 14 residues long. Trimming left V 4 bases short and J 1 base short, with 14 bases between. The V gene's germline CDR1 is SQVTM and CDR2 ANQGSEA.

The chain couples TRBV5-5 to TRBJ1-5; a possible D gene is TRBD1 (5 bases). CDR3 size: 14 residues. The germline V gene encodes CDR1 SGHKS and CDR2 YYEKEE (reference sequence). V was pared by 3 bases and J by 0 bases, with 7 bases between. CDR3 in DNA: TGTGCCAGCAGCTGGGGCAATAGCAATCAGCCCCAGCATTTT. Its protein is CASSWGNSNQPQHF. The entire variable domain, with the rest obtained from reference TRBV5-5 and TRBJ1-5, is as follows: DAGVTQSPTHLIKTRGQQVTLRCSPISGHKSVSWYQQVLGQGPQFIFQYYEKEERGRGNFPDRFSARQFPNYSSELNVNALLLGDSALYLCASSWGNSNQPQHFGDGTRLSIL.

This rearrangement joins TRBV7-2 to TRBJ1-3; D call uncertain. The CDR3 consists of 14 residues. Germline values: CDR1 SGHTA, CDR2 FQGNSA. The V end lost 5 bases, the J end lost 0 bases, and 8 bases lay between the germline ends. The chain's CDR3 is CASSLPRSGNTIYF. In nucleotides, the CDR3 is TGTGCCAGCAGCCTGCCCCGCTCTGGAAACACCATATATTTT.

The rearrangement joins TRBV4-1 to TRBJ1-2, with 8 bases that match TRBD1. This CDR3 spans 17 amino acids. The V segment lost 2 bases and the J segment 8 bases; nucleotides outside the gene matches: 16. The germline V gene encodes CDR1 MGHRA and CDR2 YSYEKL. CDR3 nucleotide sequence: TGCGCCAGCAGCCAATCCAATATCGGACAGGGTGGGGTCGGCTACACCTTC. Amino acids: CASSQSNIGQGGVGYTF.

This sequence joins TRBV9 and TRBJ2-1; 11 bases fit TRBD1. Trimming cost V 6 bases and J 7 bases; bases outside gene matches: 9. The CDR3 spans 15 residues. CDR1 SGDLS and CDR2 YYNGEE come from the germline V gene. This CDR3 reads CASTLEGQGGNEQFF. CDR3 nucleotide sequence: TGTGCCAGCACTCTAGAGGGACAGGGGGGAAATGAGCAGTTCTTC.